This TCR delta chain was identified during a study of γδ T cells in repeated Plasmodium falciparum infection (dated by TCRdb to the early 2020s). As for the study more broadly: In the natural-infection arm, Malian children exposed to intense seasonal malaria transmission were enrolled and compared against age and gender matched Australian children. Samples were collected from controlled-infection subjects at baseline, immediately before selected infections, and 21 days after each infection. The study looked at how repeated Plasmodium falciparum infection shapes the human gammadelta T cell repertoire, using both natural infection in Mali and controlled human malaria infection. Four or five malaria-naive U.S. adults underwent four controlled human malaria infections by bites from P. falciparum NF54-infected Anopheles stephensi mosquitoes over about 600 days. The gammadelta TCR repertoires from Mali were analysed in two ways: cross-sectionally during periods with no transmission, and longitudinally across episodes of acute febrile malaria. The paper as a whole reports these results and caveats: The Malian cohort came from a small rural village of predominantly one ethnic group, limiting generalizability. Waves of new clonotype selection in Vdelta2-negative, largely Vdelta1+, gammadelta TCR repertoires appeared to be driven by repeated controlled infections. Vdelta2-negative gammadelta TCR repertoires from Malian children appeared more clonally expanded, less diverse and less shared than those of Australian children. Vgamma9/Vdelta2+ TCR repertoires showed a highly stable polyclonal repertoire over time and infection, with many inter-individual overlapping TCRgamma sequences. The controlled-infection cohort was small, limiting analysis of inter-individual variability in gammadelta T cell responses.

This clone was observed a handful of times. This clone's antigen is unknown. TCRdb has a much larger clone's protein, which differs at residue 12 from the translation of this DNA, likely because of a read error; what is shown is the protein translated from the DNA. Counted from cysteine to phenylalanine, this CDR3 has 19 amino acids. Only CDR3 DNA remains: 57 bases, in frame from the first base. Compared with germline, V lacks 0 bases and J lacks 5 bases; bases without a gene match: 10. The germline V gene gives CDR1 as TSWWSYY and CDR2 as QGS. For bulk TCR repertoire analysis, Vgamma9/Vdelta2+ and Vdelta2-negative gammadelta T cell populations were flow-sorted out of peripheral blood mononuclear cells. The library was built by means of multiplex PCR. Sequencing used an Illumina MiSeq. Both TCR gamma (TRG) and TCR delta (TRD) chains were sequenced from each sorted gammadelta T cell sample. In the authors' own workflow: The repertoire analyses used clonotype tree plots, the accumulated frequency of the top 20 clonotypes, and diversity index (DI) and D75 metrics. Via CATT, TCRdb reprocessed the public reads, and rows with identical DNA were then joined. The V and J calls shown here were made by TCRdb, not taken from the authors' results. The sample table lists 85,000 to 90,000 delta-chain clones, roughly 1.4% of them with a count of one. 8.5% to 10% of the sample is in the top ten clones.

Recombination connected TRDV1 to TRDJ3; a stretch of 7 junction bases matches TRDD3. TCRdb records no J gene; here it was assigned by comparing the DNA to germline. The sample comprised gamma-delta T cells from blood. The sequence derives from a pool of human donors (malaria-infected and uninfected, not separated). The CDR3 protein: CALGELGGYANRDTRQMFF. Read as DNA, the sequence is TGTGCTCTTGGGGAACTAGGAGGATACGCGAACCGGGACACCCGACAGATGTTTTTC.